This T cell receptor (beta chain) stems from a study of early T cells in non-severe SARS-CoV-2 infection (dated by TCRdb to the early 2020s). Regarding the research as a whole: TCR sequencing used bulk RNA from unsorted whole blood, so alpha and beta chains could not be paired.

Beyond this particular receptor, the publication reports: Matching against VDJdb was skewed toward anti-spike CD8 responses, likely underestimated virus-specific expansions, and missed private and CD4 specificities.

CDR3 length: 16 amino acids, cysteine to phenylalanine. CDR3 DNA is the only sequence kept; it has 48 bases, read in frame from the first base. CDR1 and CDR2 (MNHEY, SVGEGT) derive from the germline V gene. V and J are trimmed by 6 bases and 5 bases, and the gene matches miss 13 bases of the junction. The study was a case-control design nested within a healthcare worker cohort in London, UK, with weekly nasopharyngeal swab PCR tests and blood sampling. Healthcare workers were recruited between 23 and 31 March 2020, during the week of the UK lockdown, and were followed weekly for up to roughly 16 weeks. The library was produced with 5' RACE. The data were produced on a NextSeq 500. In the TCR library protocol, unique molecular identifiers were attached to individual cDNA molecules to correct for PCR bias and sequencing error. Sequencing covered both TCR alpha and beta chains, and within each sample the abundances of alpha and beta sequences were tightly co-correlated. The authors' pipeline ran thus. Decombinator V4 was used to annotate TCR sequences for V gene, J gene and CDR3. TCRs were defined as expanded if a significant change between any two time points was detected under a Poisson model with p below 0.0001. TCR abundances were normalised to the total number of TCRs sequenced in each sample and reported as counts per million. TRAV1-2 paired with TRAJ12, TRAJ20 or TRAJ33 defined MAIT TCRs, while TRAV10 paired with TRAJ18 defined iNKT TCRs. VDJdb, accessed on 1 November 2021, was searched for TCRs annotated for CMV, EBV and SARS-CoV-2, and TCRs annotated for more than one antigen were excluded. TCRdb reprocessed the public reads (quality trimming at Q25 with fastp, clone calling with MiXCR) and kept in-frame beta chains. Every distinct CDR3 protein forms one entry, paired with its most common genes and DNA. TCRdb, rather than the study authors, made the V and J calls. Counted in this sample were about 92,000 distinct CDR3 sequences; around 16% of them appeared once. The top ten hold 1.3% of the sample.

The sample holds many counts of this clonotype. No antigen is known for it. No much larger clone is present one base from it, and per-base qualities are unavailable. Sequenced: whole blood. This receptor was obtained from an adult who was a healthcare worker with PCR-confirmed SARS-CoV-2 infection or an uninfected control (not recorded which). The rearrangement combines TRBV6-2 or TRBV6-3 with TRBJ2-1; 7 of the junction bases match TRBD2. The DNA reads as follows: TGTGCCAGCAGGAAATATTCTCAGACTAGCAACAATGAGCAGTTCTTC. It translates to CASRKYSQTSNNEQFF.